This T cell receptor beta chain stems from a study of cytomegalovirus exposure and HLA in healthy donors. Amplification used 60 Vbeta primers and 13 Jbeta primers. Data came from immunoSEQ multiplex PCR; TCRdb stores just in-frame clones and leaves some out. The sample includes more than 110,000 clones, over 70% of them seen just once. The TCR was taken from a man younger than 45 in good health and CMV-seronegative. Specimen: PBMCs.

The CDR3 here is CASSQDDGVAEAFF. The CDR3 region has the DNA TGCGCCAGCAGCCAAGATGACGGGGTTGCTGAAGCTTTCTTT. The chain recombines TRBV4-1 with TRBJ1-1; D remains ambiguous. This CDR3 comprises 14 residues. Deletions cut 0 bases from V and 6 bases from J, with 11 bases between. The germline V gene has CDR1 MGHRA and CDR2 YSYEKL.